This T cell receptor beta chain was retrieved from a study of radiotherapy plus CTLA-4 blockade in lung cancer. The study, taken as a whole, reports: Early blood T cell clone dynamics reportedly forecast response best, with interferon-beta. Blood-borne expansion of tumor-derived TCR clones followed radiotherapy plus ipilimumab.

Per the germline V gene, CDR1 is LNHDA and CDR2 is SQIVND (reference sequence). Between the trimmed V and J ends, which lost 3 bases and 0 bases, there was a span of 9 bases. The CDR3 totals 15 residues. TCRdb's copy holds only in-frame clones and misses some; the assay was immunoSEQ multiplex PCR. The table has around 22,000 clones, about 76% seen once. On this clone: Its antigen is as yet unknown.

The source of this sequence is a human donor with non-small cell lung cancer whose response to radiotherapy plus ipilimumab could not be evaluated. The gene calls are TRBV19 and TRBJ1-5; no definite D call. Sample: peripheral blood, taken from a patient treated with radiotherapy plus ipilimumab. CDR3 residues: CASSIGTRSNQPQHF. The CDR3 DNA reads as TGTGCCAGTAGTATCGGTACCCGTAGCAATCAGCCCCAGCATTTT.